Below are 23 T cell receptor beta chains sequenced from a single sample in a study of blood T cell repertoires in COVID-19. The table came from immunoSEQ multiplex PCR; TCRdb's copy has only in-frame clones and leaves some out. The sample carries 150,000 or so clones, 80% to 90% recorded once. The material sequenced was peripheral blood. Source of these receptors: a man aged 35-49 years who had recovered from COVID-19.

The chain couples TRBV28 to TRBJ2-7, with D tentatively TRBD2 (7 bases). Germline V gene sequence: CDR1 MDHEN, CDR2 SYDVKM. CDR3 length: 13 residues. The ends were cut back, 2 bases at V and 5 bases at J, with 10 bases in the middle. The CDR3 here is CASSLRGGDEQYF. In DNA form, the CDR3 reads TGTGCCAGCAGTTTACGCGGGGGCGACGAGCAGTACTTC.

The CDR3 coding sequence is TGTGCCAGCAGCCCCCAGTCTTGGGAGGACACTGAAGCTTTCTTT. Residues: CASSPQSWEDTEAFF. This chain links TRBV5-4 with TRBJ1-1; D remains ambiguous. Germline-derived CDR1 and CDR2 are SGHNT and YYREEE (reference sequence). Trimming cost V 4 bases and J 3 bases, with 16 bases left between them. The CDR3 length is 15 residues.

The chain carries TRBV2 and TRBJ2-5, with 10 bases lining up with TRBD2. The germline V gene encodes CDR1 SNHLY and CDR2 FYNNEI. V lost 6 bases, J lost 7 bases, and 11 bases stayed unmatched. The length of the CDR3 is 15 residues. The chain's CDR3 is CASRLTSGTVGTQYF. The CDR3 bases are TGTGCCAGCAGGCTTACTAGCGGGACGGTGGGGACCCAGTACTTC.

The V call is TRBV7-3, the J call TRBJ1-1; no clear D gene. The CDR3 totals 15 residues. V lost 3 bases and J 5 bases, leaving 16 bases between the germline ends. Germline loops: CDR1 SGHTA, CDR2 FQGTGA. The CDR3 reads CASSFFNLQSTEAFF. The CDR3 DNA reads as TGTGCCAGCAGCTTTTTCAACCTTCAGTCGACTGAAGCTTTCTTT.

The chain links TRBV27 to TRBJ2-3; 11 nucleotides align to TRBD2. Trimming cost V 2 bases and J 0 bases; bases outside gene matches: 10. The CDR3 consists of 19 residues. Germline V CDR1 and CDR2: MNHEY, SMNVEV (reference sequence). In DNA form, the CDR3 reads TGTGCCAGCAGTTTAAGGAAGGGACTAGCGGCACCTAGCACAGATACGCAGTATTTT. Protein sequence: CASSLRKGLAAPSTDTQYF.

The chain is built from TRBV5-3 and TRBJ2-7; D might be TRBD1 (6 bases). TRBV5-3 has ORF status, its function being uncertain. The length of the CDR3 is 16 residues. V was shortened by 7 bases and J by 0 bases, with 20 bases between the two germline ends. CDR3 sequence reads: CARQTRGTVLSYEQYF. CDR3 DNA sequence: TGTGCCAGACAAACGAGGGGGACGGTGCTCTCCTACGAGCAGTACTTC.

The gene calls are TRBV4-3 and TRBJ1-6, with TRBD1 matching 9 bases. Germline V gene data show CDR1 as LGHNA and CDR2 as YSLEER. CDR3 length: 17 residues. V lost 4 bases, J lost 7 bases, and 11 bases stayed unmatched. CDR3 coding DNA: TGCGCCAGCAGCCTTAACACCGGGACAGGGTTCAATTCACCCCTCCACTTT. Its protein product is CASSLNTGTGFNSPLHF.

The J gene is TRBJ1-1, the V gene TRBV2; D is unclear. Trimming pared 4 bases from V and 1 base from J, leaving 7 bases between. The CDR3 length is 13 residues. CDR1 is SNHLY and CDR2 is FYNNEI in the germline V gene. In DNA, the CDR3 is TGTGCCAGCAGTGGAACAACGAACACTGAAGCTTTCTTT. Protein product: CASSGTTNTEAFF.

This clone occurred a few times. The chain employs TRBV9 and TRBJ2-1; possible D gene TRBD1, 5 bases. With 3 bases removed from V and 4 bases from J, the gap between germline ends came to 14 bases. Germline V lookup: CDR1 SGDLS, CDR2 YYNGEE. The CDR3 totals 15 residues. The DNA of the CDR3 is TGTGCCAGCAGCGACGCCAGGGCTCTTTACAATGAGCAGTTCTTC. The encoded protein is CASSDARALYNEQFF. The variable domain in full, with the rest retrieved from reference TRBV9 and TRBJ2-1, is DSGVTQTPKHLITATGQRVTLRCSPRSGDLSVYWYQQSLDQGLQFLIQYYNGEERAKGNILERFSAQQFPDLHSELNLSSLELGDSALYFCASSDARALYNEQFFGPGTRLTVL.

The CDR3 protein is CASSYSDRYEQYF. The CDR3 coding sequence is TGTGCCAGCAGTTACTCAGACAGATACGAGCAGTACTTC. The V call is TRBV6-2 or TRBV6-3, the J call TRBJ2-7; possible D gene TRBD1, 5 bases. Deletions cut 0 bases from V and 4 bases from J, with 7 bases between. The CDR3 contains 13 residues. CDR1 and CDR2 (germline): MNHEY, SVGEGT.

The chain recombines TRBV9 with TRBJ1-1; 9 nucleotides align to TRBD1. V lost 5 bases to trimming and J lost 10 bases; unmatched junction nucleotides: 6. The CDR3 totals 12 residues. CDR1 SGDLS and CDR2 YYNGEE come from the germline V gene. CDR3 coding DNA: TGTGCCAGCAGTAGTTCGGACAGGGGAGCTTTCTTT. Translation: CASSSSDRGAFF.

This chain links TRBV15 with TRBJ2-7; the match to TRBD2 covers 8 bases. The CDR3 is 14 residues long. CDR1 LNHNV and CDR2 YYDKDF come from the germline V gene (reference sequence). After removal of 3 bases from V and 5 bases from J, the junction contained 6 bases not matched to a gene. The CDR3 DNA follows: TGTGCCACCAGCAGGGGACTAGAGATGGACGAGCAGTACTTC. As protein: CATSRGLEMDEQYF.

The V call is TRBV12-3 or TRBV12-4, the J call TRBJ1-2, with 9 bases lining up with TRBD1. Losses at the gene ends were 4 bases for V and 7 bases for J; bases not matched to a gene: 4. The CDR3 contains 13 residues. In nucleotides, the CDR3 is TGTGCCAGCAGTTCACAGGGGGCGCGTGGCTACACCTTC. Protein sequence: CASSSQGARGYTF.

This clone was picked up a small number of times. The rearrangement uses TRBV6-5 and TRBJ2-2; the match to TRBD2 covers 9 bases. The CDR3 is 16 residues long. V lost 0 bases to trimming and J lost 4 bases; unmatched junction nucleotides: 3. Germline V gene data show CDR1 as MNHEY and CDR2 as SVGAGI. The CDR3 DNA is TGTGCCAGCAGTTACTCGACTAGCGGATCCACCGGGGAGCTGTTTTTT. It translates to CASSYSTSGSTGELFF.

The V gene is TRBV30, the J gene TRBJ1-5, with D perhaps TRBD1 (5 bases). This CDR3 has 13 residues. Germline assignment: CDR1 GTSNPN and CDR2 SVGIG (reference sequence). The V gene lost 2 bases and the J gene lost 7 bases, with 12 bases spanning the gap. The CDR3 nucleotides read TGTGCCTGGAGTCGGACCGGGGGGCAGCCCCAGCATTTT. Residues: CAWSRTGGQPQHF.

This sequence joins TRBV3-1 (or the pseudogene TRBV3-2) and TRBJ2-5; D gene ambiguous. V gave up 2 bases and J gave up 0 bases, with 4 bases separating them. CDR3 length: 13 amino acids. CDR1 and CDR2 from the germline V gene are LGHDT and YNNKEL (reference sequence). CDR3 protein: CASSQSYQETQYF. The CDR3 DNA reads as TGTGCCAGCAGCCAATCGTACCAAGAGACCCAGTACTTC.

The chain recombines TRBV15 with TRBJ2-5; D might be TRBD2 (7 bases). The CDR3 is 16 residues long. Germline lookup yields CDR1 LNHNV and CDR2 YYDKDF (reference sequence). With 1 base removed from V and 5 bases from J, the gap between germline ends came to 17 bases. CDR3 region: CATSRATPGEGETQYF. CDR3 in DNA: TGTGCCACCAGCAGAGCAACGCCAGGGGAGGGGGAGACCCAGTACTTC.

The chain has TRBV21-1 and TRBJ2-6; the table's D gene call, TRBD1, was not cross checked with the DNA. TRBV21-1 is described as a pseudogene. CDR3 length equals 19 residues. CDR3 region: CASSKRGQGATSGANVLTF. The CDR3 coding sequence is TGTGCCAGCAGCAAAAGGGGACAGGGGGCAACATCTGGGGCCAACGTCCTGACTTTC.

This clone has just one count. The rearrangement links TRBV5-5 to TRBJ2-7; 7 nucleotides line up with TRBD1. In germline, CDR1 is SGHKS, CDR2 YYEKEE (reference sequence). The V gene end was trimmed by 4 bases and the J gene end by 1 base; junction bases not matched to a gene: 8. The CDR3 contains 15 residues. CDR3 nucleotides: TGTGCCAGCAGCCCGTCCCCGACAGGGTCCTACGAGCAGTACTTC. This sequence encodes CASSPSPTGSYEQYF.

The CDR3 region is CASSSPGQGTNYGYTF. CDR3 DNA sequence: TGTGCCAGCAGTTCACCCGGACAGGGGACTAACTATGGCTACACCTTC. The chain couples TRBV28 to TRBJ1-2; 9 bases line up with TRBD1. Germline CDR1 is MDHEN and CDR2 is SYDVKM. V trimming: 4 bases; J trimming: 0 bases; junction bases outside the gene matches: 6. This CDR3 comprises 16 residues.

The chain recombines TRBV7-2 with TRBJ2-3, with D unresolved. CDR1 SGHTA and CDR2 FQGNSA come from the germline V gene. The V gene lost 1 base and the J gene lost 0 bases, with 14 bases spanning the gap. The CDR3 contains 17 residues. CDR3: CASSLDVRESSTDTQYF. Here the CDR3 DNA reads TGTGCCAGCAGCTTAGATGTGCGAGAGTCTAGCACAGATACGCAGTATTTT.

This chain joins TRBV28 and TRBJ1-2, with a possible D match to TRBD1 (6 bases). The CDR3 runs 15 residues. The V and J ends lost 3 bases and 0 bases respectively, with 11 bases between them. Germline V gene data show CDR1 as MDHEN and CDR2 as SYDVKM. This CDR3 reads CASSFLDRANYGYTF. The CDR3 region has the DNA TGTGCCAGCAGTTTCTTGGACAGAGCTAACTATGGCTACACCTTC.

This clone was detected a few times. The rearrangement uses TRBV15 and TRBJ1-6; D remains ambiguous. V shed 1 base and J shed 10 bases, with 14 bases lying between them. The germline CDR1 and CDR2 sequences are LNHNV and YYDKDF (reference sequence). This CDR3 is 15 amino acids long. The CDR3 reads CATSRAAGSGSPLHF. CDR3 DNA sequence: TGTGCCACCAGCAGAGCGGCAGGTTCTGGGTCACCCCTCCACTTT. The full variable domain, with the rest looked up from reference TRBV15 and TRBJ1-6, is DAMVIQNPRYQVTQFGKPVTLSCSQTLNHNVMYWYQQKSSQAPKLLFHYYDKDFNNEADTPDNFQSRRPNTSFCFLDIRSPGLGDTAMYLCATSRAAGSGSPLHFGNGTRLTVT.